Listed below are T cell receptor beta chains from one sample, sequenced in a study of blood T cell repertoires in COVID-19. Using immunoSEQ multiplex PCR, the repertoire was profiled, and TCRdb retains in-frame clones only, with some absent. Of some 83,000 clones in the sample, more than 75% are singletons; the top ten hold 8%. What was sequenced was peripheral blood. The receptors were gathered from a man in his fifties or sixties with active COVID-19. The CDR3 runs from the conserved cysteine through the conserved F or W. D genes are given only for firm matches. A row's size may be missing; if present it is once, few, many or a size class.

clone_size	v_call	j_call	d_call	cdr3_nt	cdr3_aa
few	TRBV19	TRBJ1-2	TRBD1	TGTGCCAGTAGTGGACGGACAGGGGGTAACTATGGCTACACCTTC	CASSGRTGGNYGYTF
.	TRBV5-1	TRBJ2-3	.	TGCGCCAGCAGCTTGGCGGGGGATACGCAGTATTTT	CASSLAGDTQYF
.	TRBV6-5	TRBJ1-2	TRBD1	TGTGCCAGCGCTCGGGACAGGGACTCTGGCTACACCTTC	CASARDRDSGYTF
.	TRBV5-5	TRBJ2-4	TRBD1	TGTGCCAGCAGCCCACGGCAGGGGGCTAACATTCAGTACTTC	CASSPRQGANIQYF
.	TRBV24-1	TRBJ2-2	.	TGTGCCACCACCGACACGACAGGGAACACCGGGGAGCTGTTTTTT	CATTDTTGNTGELFF
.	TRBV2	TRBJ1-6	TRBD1	TGTGCCAGCAGTGAGGGGACAGGGAGGTGGGGACCCCTCCACTTT	CASSEGTGRWGPLHF
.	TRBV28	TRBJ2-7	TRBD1	TGTGCCAGCAGTAACCCTAAGACAGGGACCGAGCAGTACTTC	CASSNPKTGTEQYF
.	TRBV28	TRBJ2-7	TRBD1	TGTGCCAGCAGTCCAGGGGGCTTCTCCTACGAGCAGTACTTC	CASSPGGFSYEQYF
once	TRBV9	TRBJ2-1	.	TGTGCCAGCAGCGTAACGGGAGACTCCTACAATGAGCAGTTCTTC	CASSVTGDSYNEQFF
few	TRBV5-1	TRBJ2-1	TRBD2	TGCGCCAGTACGACTAGCGGGGGGCTAGACAATGAGCAGTTCTTC	CASTTSGGLDNEQFF
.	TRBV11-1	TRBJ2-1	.	TGTGCCAGCAGCTTAGAAGTAGTAGCGCCCTACAATGAGCAGTTCTTC	CASSLEVVAPYNEQFF
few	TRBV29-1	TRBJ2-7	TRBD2	TGCAGCGTTGAGAGTGTAGCGGGAAGCGAGCAGTACTTC	CSVESVAGSEQYF
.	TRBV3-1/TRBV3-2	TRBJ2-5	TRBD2	TGTGCCAGCAGTAGACTAGCGGGCGAAGAGACCCAGTACTTC	CASSRLAGEETQYF
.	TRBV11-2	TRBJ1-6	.	TGTGCCAGCAGCTCAGTGCGGGGGGAGTTGAGGACCCTCCACTTT	CASSSVRGELRTLHF
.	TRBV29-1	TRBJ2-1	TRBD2	TGCAGCGGTGACCAGGGACTAGGGGACAATGAGCAGTTCTTC	CSGDQGLGDNEQFF
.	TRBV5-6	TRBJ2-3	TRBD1	TGTGCCAGCGCCTGGGACAGGGGGCTAACAGATACGCAGTATTTT	CASAWDRGLTDTQYF
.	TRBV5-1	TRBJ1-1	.	TGCGCCAGCAGCTTGGCCTTTGGTTTCGGGGGCACTGAAGCTTTCTTT	CASSLAFGFGGTEAFF
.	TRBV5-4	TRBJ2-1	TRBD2	TGTGCCAGCAGCGGCGGGGGAGCGGGGGCCTACAATGAGCAGTTCTTC	CASSGGGAGAYNEQFF
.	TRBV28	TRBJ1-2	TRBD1	TGTGCCAGCAGGAACCCCGGGACAGGGGGAGGCTATGGCTACACCTTC	CASRNPGTGGGYGYTF
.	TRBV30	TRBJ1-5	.	TGTGCCTGGAGTTTTAATAGCAATCAGCCCCAGCATTTT	CAWSFNSNQPQHF
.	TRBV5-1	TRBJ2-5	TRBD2	TGCGCCAGCAGCCTGATAGCCCAGACTAGCGGGAAGAGGGTCCAGTACTTC	CASSLIAQTSGKRVQYF
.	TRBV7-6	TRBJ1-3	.	TGTGCCAGCAGCTTAGCCACCAGGTACTCTGGAAACACCATATATTTT	CASSLATRYSGNTIYF
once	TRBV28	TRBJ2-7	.	TGTGCCAGCAGTTTTTGGAGACTCTACGAGCAGTACTTC	CASSFWRLYEQYF
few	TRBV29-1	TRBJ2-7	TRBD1	TGCAGCGCCAACGGACAGGGGTTAGAGCAGTACTTC	CSANGQGLEQYF
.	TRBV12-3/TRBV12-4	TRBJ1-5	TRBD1	TGTGCCAGCAGCCCGACAGGGGGGCCCCAGCATTTT	CASSPTGGPQHF
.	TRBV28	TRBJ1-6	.	TGTGCCAGCAGTTCCCCTCGGGTGAGCTCCTATAATTCACCCCTCCACTTT	CASSSPRVSSYNSPLHF
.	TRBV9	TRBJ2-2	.	TGTGCCAGCAGTCCTGGCGGCTACACCGGGGAGCTGTTTTTT	CASSPGGYTGELFF
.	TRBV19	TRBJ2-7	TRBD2	TGTGCCAGCGCCCCGGGAGGTTCATCCTACGAGCAGTACTTC	CASAPGGSSYEQYF
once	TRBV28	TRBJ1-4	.	TGTGCCAGCAGCCGAAGTCGACCAGGGAGGGCTAATGAAAAACTGTTTTTT	CASSRSRPGRANEKLFF
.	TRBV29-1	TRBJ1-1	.	TGCAGCGGTGTCACAGGGTCGAACACTGAAGCTTTCTTT	CSGVTGSNTEAFF
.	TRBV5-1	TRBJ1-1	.	TGCGCCAGCAGCTTTGGCGTGATGGAGACTGAAGCTTTCTTT	CASSFGVMETEAFF
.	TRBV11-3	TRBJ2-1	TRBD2	TGTGCCAGCAGCTTAGGGGCTAGCGGGAGGTACAATGAGCAGTTCTTC	CASSLGASGRYNEQFF
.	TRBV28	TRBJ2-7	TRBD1	TGTGCCAGCAGTTTCGCCCCCTCGACAGGGGTTGATACCTACGAGCAGTACTTC	CASSFAPSTGVDTYEQYF
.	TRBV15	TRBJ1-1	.	TGTGCCACCAGCAGACAGGGGACCCACACTGAAGCTTTCTTT	CATSRQGTHTEAFF
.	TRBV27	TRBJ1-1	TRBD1	TGTGCCAGCCGTTTATGGGACAGATTATTCTTT	CASRLWDRLFF
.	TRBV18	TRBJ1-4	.	TGTGCCAGCTCACTGGCCCTGAATGAAAAACTGTTTTTT	CASSLALNEKLFF
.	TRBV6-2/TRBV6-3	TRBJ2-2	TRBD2	TGTGCCAGCAGTTCTACGAAAGCGGGGATGGACACCGGGGAGCTGTTTTTT	CASSSTKAGMDTGELFF
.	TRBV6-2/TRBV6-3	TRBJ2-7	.	TGTGCCAGCAGTTACTCGCCGCGTTACGAGCAGTACTTC	CASSYSPRYEQYF
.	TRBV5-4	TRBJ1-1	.	TGTGCCAGCAGTGGCCGTGAGGGCGGCACTGAAGCTTTCTTT	CASSGREGGTEAFF
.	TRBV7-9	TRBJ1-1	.	TGTGCCAGCAGCTCGGTGGTGAACACTGAAGCTTTCTTT	CASSSVVNTEAFF
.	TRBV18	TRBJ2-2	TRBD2	TGTGCCAGCTCAGTAGCGGGGTCGAACACCGGGGAGCTGTTTTTT	CASSVAGSNTGELFF
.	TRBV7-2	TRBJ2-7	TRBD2	TGTGCCAGCAGCCTTTTAGCGGGAAGAGGTTACGAGCAGTACTTC	CASSLLAGRGYEQYF
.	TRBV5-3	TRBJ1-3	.	TGTGCCAGAAGCTTGCCCTCGACAGTCCGAAACACCATATATTTT	CARSLPSTVRNTIYF
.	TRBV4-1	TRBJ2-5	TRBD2	TGCGCCAGCAGCCAAGAGGTGGAGCTAGCGGGGACAGAGACCCAGTACTTC	CASSQEVELAGTETQYF
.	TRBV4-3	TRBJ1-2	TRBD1	TGCGCCAGCAGCCTAGGGGGCCGCCATTCCAACTATGGCTACACCTTC	CASSLGGRHSNYGYTF
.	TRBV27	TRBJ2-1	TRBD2	TGTGCCAGCAGTCTTTGGGCCCGAACTAGCGGGGGACGCAATGAGCAGTTCTTC	CASSLWARTSGGRNEQFF
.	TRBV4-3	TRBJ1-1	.	TGCGCCAGCAGCCAAGACCCTGCAGGGGTGACTGAAGCTTTCTTT	CASSQDPAGVTEAFF
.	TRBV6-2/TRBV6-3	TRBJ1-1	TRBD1	TGTGCCAGCAGTTACTCGGGACAGGGGGCCACTGAAGCTTTCTTT	CASSYSGQGATEAFF
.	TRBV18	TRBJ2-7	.	TGTGCCAGCTCACCACAGAAAACAGGCGGCGGCTCCTACGAGCAGTACTTC	CASSPQKTGGGSYEQYF
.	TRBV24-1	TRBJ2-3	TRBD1	TGTGCCACCAGTGATTTCGCGCCGGGACAGGGCCCGACAGATACGCAGTATTTT	CATSDFAPGQGPTDTQYF
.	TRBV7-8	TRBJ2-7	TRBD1	TGTGCCAGCAGCTTAGCGGGACAGGACCCCTACGAGCAGTACTTC	CASSLAGQDPYEQYF
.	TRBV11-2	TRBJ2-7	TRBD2	TGTGCCAGCAGCTTAGATCTGGGGGCCGGCGGGAGGGGAGCCGAGCAGTACTTC	CASSLDLGAGGRGAEQYF
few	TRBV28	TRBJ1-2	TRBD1	TGTGCCAGCAGTCGCACCCGGGACAGGGGCTATGGCTACACCTTC	CASSRTRDRGYGYTF
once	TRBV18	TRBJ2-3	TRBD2	TGTGCCAGCGCCGGGACTAGCGGGAGTAGGACAGATACGCAGTATTTT	CASAGTSGSRTDTQYF
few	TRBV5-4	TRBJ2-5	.	TGTGCCAGCAGCTTGGGGGGGCGAGGGGAGACCCAGTACTTC	CASSLGGRGETQYF
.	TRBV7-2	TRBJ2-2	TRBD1	TGTGCCAGCAGCGCGGACTCGGGACAGGGGAGGTCCGGGGAGCTGTTTTTT	CASSADSGQGRSGELFF
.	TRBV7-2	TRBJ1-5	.	TGTGCCAGCAGCTTAGGGCAGAACATCAATCAGCCCCAGCATTTT	CASSLGQNINQPQHF
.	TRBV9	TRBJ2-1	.	TGTGCCAGCAGCGTAGAGGGTAGCGACCCCAATGAGCAGTTCTTC	CASSVEGSDPNEQFF